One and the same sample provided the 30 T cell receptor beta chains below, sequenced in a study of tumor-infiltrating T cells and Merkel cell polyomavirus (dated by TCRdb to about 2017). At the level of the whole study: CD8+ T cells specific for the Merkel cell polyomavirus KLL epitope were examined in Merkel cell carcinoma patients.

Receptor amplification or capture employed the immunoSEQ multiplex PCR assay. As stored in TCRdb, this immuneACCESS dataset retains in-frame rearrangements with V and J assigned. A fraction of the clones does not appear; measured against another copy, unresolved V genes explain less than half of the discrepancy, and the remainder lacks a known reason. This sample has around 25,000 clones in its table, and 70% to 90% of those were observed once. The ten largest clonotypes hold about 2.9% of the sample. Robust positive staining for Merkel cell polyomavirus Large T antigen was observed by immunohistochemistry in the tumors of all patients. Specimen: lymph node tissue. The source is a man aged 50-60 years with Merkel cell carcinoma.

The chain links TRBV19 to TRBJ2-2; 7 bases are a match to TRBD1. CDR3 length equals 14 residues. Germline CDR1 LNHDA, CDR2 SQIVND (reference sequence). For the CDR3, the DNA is TGTGCTGCGGCGCGGGCAGGGGGTTACGGGGAGCTGTTTTTT. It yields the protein CAAARAGGYGELFF.

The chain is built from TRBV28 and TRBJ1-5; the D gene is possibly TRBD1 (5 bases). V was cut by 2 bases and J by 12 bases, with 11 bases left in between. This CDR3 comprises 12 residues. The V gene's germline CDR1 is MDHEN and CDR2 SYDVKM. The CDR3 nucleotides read TGTGCCAGCAGTTTAGGATCAGGGCTCCAGCATTTT. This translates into CASSLGSGLQHF.

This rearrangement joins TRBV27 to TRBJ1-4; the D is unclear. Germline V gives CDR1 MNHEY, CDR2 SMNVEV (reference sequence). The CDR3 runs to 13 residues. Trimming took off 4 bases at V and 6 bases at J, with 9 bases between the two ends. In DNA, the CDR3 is TGTGCCAGCAGTTCCTACGTTGATGAAAAACTGTTTTTT. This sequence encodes CASSSYVDEKLFF.

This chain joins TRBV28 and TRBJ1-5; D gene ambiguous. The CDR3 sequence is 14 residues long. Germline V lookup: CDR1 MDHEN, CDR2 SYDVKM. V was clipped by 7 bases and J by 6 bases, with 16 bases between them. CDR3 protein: CASTSAAEAQPQHF. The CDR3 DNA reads TGTGCCAGCACGAGTGCAGCCGAGGCTCAGCCCCAGCATTTT.

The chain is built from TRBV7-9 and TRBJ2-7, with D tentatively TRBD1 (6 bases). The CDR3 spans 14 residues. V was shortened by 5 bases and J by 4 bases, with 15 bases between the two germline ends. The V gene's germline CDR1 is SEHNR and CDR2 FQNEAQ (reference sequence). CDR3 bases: TGTGCCAGCAGCCCCCAGGGGAGAGGATACGAGCAGTACTTC. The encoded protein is CASSPQGRGYEQYF.

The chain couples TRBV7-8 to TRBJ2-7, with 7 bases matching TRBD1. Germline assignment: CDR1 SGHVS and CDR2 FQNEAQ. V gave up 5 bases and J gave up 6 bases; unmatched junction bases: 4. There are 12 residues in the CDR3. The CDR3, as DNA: TGTGCCAGCAGCCTTCGGACAGGCGAGCAGTACTTC. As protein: CASSLRTGEQYF.

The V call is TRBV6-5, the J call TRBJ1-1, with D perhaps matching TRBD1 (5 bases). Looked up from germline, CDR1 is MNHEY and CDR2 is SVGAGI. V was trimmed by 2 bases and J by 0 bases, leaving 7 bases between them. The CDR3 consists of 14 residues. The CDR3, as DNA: TGTGCCAGCAGTTACGGACATATGAACACTGAAGCTTTCTTT. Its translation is CASSYGHMNTEAFF.

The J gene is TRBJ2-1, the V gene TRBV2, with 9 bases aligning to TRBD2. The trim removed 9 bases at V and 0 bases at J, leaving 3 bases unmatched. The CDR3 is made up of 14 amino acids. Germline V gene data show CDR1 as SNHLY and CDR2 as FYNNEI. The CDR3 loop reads CARRREGSYNEQFF. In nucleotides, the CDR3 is TGTGCCAGAAGGCGGGAGGGCTCCTACAATGAGCAGTTCTTC.

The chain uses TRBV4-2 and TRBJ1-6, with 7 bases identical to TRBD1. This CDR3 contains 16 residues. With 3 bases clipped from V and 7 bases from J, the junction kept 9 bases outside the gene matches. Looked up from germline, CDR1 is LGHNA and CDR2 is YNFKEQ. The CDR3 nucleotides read TGTGCCAGCAGCCAGGCCGGGACAGCAAACAATTCACCCCTCCACTTT. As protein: CASSQAGTANNSPLHF.

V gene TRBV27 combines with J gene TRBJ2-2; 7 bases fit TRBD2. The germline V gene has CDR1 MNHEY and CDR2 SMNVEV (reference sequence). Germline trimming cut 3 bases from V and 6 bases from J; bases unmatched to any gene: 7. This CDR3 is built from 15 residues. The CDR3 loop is CASSLGGLGAGELFF. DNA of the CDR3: TGTGCCAGCAGTTTGGGCGGACTAGGCGCCGGGGAGCTGTTTTTT.

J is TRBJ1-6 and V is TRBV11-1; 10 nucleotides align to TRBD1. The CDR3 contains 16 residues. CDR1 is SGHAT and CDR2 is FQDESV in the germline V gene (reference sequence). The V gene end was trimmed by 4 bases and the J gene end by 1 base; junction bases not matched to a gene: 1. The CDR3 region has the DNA TGTGCCAGCAGCTGGGACAGGGGATCCTATAATTCACCCCTCCACTTT. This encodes CASSWDRGSYNSPLHF.

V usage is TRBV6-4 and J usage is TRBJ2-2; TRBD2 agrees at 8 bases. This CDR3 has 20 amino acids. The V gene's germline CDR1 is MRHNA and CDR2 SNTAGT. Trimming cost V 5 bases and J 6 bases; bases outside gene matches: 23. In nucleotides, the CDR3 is TGTGCCAGCAGTAGACGCGGGACTAGTAATTCGGGCGTGTTCGCCGGGGAGCTGTTTTTT. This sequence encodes CASSRRGTSNSGVFAGELFF.

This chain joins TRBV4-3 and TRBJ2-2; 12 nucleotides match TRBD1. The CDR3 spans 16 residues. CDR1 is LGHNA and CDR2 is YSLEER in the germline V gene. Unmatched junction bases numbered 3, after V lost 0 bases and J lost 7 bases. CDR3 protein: CASSQDGTGGLGELFF. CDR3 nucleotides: TGCGCCAGCAGCCAAGATGGGACAGGGGGCCTCGGGGAGCTGTTTTTT.

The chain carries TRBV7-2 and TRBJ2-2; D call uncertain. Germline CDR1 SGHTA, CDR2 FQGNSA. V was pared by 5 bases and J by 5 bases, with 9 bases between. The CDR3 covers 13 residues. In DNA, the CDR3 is TGTGCCAGCAGCCCCCAGGCGACCGGGGAGCTGTTTTTT. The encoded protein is CASSPQATGELFF.

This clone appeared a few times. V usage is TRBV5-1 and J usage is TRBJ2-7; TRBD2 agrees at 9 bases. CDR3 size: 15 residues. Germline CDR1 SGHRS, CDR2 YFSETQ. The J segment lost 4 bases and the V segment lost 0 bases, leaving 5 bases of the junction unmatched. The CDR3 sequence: CASSLGAGGLYEQYF. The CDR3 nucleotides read TGCGCCAGCAGCTTGGGGGCGGGAGGGCTATACGAGCAGTACTTC.

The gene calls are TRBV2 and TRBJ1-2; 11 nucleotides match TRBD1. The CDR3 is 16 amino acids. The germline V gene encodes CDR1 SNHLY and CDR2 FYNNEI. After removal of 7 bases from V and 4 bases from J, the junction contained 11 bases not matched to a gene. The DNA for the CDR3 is TGTGCCAGCAACTATAGGGCCGGGACAGGGGGCTATGGCTACACCTTC. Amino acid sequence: CASNYRAGTGGYGYTF. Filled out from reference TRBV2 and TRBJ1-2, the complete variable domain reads EPEVTQTPSHQVTQMGQEVILRCVPISNHLYFYWYRQILGQKVEFLVSFYNNEISEKSEIFDDQFSVERPDGSNFTLKIRSTKLEDSAMYFCASNYRAGTGGYGYTFGSGTRLTVV.

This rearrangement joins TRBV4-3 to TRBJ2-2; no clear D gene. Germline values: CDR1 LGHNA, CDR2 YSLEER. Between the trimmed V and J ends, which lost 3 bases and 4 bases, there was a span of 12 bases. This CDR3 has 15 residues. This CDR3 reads CASSHNTLLTGELFF. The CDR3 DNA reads TGCGCCAGCAGCCATAACACCCTCCTCACCGGGGAGCTGTTTTTT.

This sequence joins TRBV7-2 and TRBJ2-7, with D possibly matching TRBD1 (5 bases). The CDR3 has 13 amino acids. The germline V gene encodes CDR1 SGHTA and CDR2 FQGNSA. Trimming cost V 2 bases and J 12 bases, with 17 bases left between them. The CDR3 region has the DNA TGTGCCAGCAGCTTAAATACAGGTGGCCAAAGGTACTTC. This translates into CASSLNTGGQRYF.

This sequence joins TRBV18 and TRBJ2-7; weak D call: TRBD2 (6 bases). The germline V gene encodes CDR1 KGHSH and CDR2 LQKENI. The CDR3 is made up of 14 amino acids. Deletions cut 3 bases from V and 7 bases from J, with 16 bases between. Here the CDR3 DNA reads TGTGCCAGCTCACCGCCGGGAGTACCGGGGGAGCAGTACTTC. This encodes CASSPPGVPGEQYF.

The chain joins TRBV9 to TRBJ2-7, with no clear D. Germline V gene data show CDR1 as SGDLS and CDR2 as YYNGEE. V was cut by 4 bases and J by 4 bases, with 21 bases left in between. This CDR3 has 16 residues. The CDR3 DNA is TGTGCCAGCAGCCCTTCCACAACGGGTAGCCGGTACGAGCAGTACTTC. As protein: CASSPSTTGSRYEQYF.

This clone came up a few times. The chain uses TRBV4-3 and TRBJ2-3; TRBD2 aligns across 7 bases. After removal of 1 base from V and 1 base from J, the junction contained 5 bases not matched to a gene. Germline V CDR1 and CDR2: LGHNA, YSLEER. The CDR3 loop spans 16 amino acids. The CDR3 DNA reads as TGCGCCAGCAGCCAAGGGGAGGGTAGGGGCACAGATACGCAGTATTTT. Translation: CASSQGEGRGTDTQYF.

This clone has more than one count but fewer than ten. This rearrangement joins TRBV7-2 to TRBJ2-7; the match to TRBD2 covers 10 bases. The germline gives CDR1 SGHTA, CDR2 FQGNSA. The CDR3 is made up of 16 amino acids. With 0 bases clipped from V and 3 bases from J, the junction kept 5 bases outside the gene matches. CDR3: CASSLAGTSAIYEQYF. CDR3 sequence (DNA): TGTGCCAGCAGCTTAGCCGGGACTAGCGCGATCTACGAGCAGTACTTC. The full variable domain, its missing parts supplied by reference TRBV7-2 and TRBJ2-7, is GAGVSQSPSNKVTEKGKDVELRCDPISGHTALYWYRQSLGQGLEFLIYFQGNSAPDKSGLPSDRFSAERTGGSVSTLTIQRTQQEDSAVYLCASSLAGTSAIYEQYFGPGTRLTVT.

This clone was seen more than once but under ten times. CDR3 residues: CAWSRTLYGYTF. In DNA form, the CDR3 reads TGTGCCTGGAGTCGTACATTATATGGCTACACCTTC. The chain joins TRBV30 to TRBJ1-2; the D is unclear. This CDR3 contains 12 residues. Trimming removed 2 bases at V and 5 bases at J, with 9 bases between. CDR1 is GTSNPN and CDR2 is SVGIG in the germline V gene (reference sequence).

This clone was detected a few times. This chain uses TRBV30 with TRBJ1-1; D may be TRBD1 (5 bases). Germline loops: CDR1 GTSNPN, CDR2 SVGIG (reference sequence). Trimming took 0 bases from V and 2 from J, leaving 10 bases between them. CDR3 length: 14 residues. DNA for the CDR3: TGTGCCTGGAGTGTAGGGGTTGACAACACTGAAGCTTTCTTT. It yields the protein CAWSVGVDNTEAFF.

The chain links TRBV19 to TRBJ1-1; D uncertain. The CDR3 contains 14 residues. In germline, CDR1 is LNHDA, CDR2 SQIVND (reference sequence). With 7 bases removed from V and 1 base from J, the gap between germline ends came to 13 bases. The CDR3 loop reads CASTPFLANTEAFF. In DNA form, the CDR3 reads TGTGCCAGTACCCCGTTCTTGGCGAACACTGAAGCTTTCTTT. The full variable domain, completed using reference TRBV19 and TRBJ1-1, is DGGITQSPKYLFRKEGQNVTLSCEQNLNHDAMYWYRQDPGQGLRLIYYSQIVNDFQKGDIAEGYSVSREKKESFPLTVTSAQKNPTAFYLCASTPFLANTEAFFGQGTRLTVV.

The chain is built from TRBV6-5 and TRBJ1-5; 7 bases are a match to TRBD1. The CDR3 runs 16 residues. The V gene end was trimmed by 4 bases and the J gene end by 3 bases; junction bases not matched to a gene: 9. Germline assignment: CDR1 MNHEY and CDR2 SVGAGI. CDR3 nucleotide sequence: TGTGCCAGCAGTTCCCGATGGGACAGCCTCAATCAGCCCCAGCATTTT. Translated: CASSSRWDSLNQPQHF.

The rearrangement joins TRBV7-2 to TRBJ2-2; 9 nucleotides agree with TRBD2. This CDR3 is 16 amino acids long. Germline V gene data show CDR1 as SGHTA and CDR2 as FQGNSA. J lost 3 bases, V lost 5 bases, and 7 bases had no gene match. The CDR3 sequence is CASSPRIAGDTGELFF. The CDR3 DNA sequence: TGTGCCAGCAGCCCCCGAATAGCGGGAGACACCGGGGAGCTGTTTTTT.

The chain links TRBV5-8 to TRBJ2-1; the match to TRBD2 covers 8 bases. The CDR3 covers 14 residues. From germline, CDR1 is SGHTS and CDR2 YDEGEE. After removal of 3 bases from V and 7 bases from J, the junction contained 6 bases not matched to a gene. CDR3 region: CASSYWTSPNEQFF. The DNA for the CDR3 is TGTGCCAGCAGCTACTGGACTAGCCCGAATGAGCAGTTCTTC.

CDR3 residues: CASSLSSGTYEQYF. In DNA form, the CDR3 reads TGTGCCAGCAGCTTAAGCAGCGGAACCTACGAGCAGTACTTC. The rearrangement uses TRBV7-9 and TRBJ2-7, with D perhaps matching TRBD2 (5 bases). V shed 2 bases and J shed 2 bases, with 10 bases lying between them. Germline-derived CDR1 and CDR2 are SEHNR and FQNEAQ (reference sequence). This CDR3 spans 14 amino acids.

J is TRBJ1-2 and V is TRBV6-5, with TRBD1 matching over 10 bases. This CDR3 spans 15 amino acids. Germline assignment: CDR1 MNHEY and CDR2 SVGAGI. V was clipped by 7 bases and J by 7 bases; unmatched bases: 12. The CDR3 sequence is CASNQGGQGGGGYTF. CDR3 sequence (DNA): TGTGCCAGCAACCAAGGCGGACAGGGGGGTGGTGGCTACACCTTC.